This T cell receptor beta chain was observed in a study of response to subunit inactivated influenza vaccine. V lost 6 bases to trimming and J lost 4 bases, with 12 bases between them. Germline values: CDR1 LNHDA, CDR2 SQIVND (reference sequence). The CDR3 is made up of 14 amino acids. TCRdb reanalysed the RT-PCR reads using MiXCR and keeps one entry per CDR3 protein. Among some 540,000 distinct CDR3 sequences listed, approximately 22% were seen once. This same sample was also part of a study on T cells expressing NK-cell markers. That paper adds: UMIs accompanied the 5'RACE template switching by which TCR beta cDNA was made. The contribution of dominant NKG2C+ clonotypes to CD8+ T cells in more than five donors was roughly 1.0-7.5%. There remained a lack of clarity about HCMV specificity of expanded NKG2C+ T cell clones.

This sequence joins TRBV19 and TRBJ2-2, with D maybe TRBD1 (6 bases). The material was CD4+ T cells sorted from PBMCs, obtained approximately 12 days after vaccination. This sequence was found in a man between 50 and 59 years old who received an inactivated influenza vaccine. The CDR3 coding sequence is TGTGCCAGTAGAAACCGGGACATCACCGGGGAGCTGTTTTTT. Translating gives CASRNRDITGELFF.